This TCR beta chain was captured in a study of OX40 agonist ivuxolimab in advanced cancers. Study information: A mean age of around 63 years, range about 23 to 80, was recorded, and about 83% were male.

Study-wide results and caveats: Partial responders dosed at 0.1-3.0 mg/kg displayed clonal expansion ranking among the lowest. The study did not work out the antigen specificity of the expanded peripheral T cells. Among T cells, CD8+ cells averaged more expanded clones than CD4+ cells.

The germline V and J ends were trimmed by 6 bases and 7 bases, with 13 bases remaining between them. Germline V gene data show CDR1 as MDHEN and CDR2 as SYDVKM. The CDR3 has 13 amino acids. A word on this clone: Antigen specificity is unknown.

The repertoire was sequenced with immunoSEQ multiplex PCR; TCRdb's copy has only in-frame clones and lacks some. The sample lists about 90,000 clones; approximately 90% were seen once. This chain connects TRBV28 to TRBJ2-1; the D gene could be TRBD1 or TRBD2 (6 bases each). The sequence was collected from an adult with an advanced solid tumor such as melanoma, head and neck, liver or kidney cancer. This material consisted of CD4+ or CD8+ T cells sorted from blood, taken in a trial of the OX40 agonist ivuxolimab. The CDR3 reads CASRPGAGNEQFF. The CDR3 nucleotides read TGTGCCAGCAGGCCGGGGGCAGGGAATGAGCAGTTCTTC.